The entry below gives a single T cell receptor (beta chain) sequence along with its context. Its cognate antigen is unknown. This record comes from a study of beta chain features in type 1 diabetes. Background on the study: The samples had more than 95 million sorted cells examined in all. Study results and limitations: When Type 1 diabetes patients were examined, their TCRB CDR3s proved moderately but significantly shorter in all four CD4+ subsets.

Isolated RNA was reverse transcribed in full, so expressed TCRB transcripts were sequenced. Repertoires were generated with immunoSEQ multiplex PCR, while TCRdb's copy carries only in-frame clones and drops some. Of 640,000 or so clones detected, roughly 12% appear once; the ten largest clones hold 0.022%. Germline V gene lookup returns CDR1 MNHEY and CDR2 SMNVEV (reference sequence). The CDR3 spans 15 residues. The V gene lost 4 bases and the J gene lost 12 bases, with 21 bases spanning the gap. The V gene is TRBV27, the J gene TRBJ1-4; D ambiguous. The source of this sequence is a young man with type 1 diabetes. The sample comprised naive CD4+ T cells from blood. The CDR3 is CASSSNGAMPGELFF. In DNA, the CDR3 is TGTGCCAGCAGTTCCAACGGCGCCATGCCCGGGGAACTGTTTTTT.